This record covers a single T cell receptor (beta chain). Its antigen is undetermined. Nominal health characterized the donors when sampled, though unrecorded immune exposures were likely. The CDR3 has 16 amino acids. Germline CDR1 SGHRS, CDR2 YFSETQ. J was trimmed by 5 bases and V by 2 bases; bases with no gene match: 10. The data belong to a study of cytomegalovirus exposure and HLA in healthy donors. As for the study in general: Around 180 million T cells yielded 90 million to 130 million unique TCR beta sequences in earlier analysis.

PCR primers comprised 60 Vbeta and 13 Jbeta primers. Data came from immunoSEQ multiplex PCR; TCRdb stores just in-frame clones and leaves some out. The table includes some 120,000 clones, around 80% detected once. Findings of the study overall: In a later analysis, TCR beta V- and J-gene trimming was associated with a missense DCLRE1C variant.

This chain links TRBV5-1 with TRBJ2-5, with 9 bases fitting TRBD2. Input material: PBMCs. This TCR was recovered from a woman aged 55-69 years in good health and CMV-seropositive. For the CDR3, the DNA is TGCGCCAGCAGCTTAAGCGCTAGCGGGATTATGGAGACCCAGTACTTC. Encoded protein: CASSLSASGIMETQYF. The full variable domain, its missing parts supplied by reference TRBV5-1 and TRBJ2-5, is KAGVTQTPRYLIKTRGQQVTLSCSPISGHRSVSWYQQTPGQGLQFLFEYFSETQRNKGNFPGRFSGRQFSNSRSEMNVSTLELGDSALYLCASSLSASGIMETQYFGPGTRLLVL.